One sample yielded the 20 T cell receptor beta chains listed below, sequenced in a study of early T cells in non-severe SARS-CoV-2 infection (dated by TCRdb to 2020 to 2023). Libraries were built with 5' RACE. The sequencing machine was a NextSeq 500. The public reads were quality trimmed at Q25 with fastp and then assembled into clones with MiXCR by TCRdb, keeping productive beta chains. When rows share a CDR3 protein, they turn into one entry using the most common DNA and genes. The sample has 80,000 to 95,000 distinct CDR3 sequences on record, roughly 14% of them singletons. The ten most abundant clones make up about 0.58% of the sample. The material sequenced was whole blood. Source of these receptors: an adult who was a healthcare worker with PCR-confirmed SARS-CoV-2 infection or an uninfected control (not recorded which).

This clonotype was observed a few times. The chain uses TRBV20-1 and TRBJ2-3; TRBD2 aligns across 12 bases. V gave up 6 bases and J gave up 11 bases; unmatched junction bases: 9. CDR3 length: 13 amino acids. Germline CDR1 and CDR2: DFQATT and SNEGSKA (reference sequence). CDR3 nucleotide sequence: TGCAGTGCCCCAGCCATGACTAGCGGGGGGCAGTATTTT. Translation gives CSAPAMTSGGQYF.

The chain has TRBV29-1 and TRBJ2-1; tentatively, D is TRBD1 (6 bases). The CDR3 totals 14 residues. V was shortened by 3 bases and J by 4 bases, with 13 bases between the two germline ends. The V gene's germline CDR1 is SQVTM and CDR2 ANQGSEA. CDR3 in amino acids: CSVDGRGDYNEQFF. CDR3 bases: TGCAGCGTTGATGGCAGGGGCGATTACAATGAGCAGTTCTTC.

V gene TRBV6-1 combines with J gene TRBJ1-6; D gene ambiguous. This CDR3 has 21 residues. V was clipped by 4 bases and J by 4 bases, with 29 bases between them. The germline V gene encodes CDR1 MNHNS and CDR2 SASEGT. CDR3 in amino acids: CASSVDGQTQIPFVYNSPLHF. The CDR3 DNA sequence: TGTGCCAGCAGTGTGGATGGGCAAACTCAAATCCCCTTCGTTTATAATTCACCCCTCCACTTT.

This clonotype occurred many times. This chain joins TRBV14 and TRBJ1-6; the match to TRBD1 covers 7 bases. This CDR3 has 15 residues. V lost 6 bases and J lost 7; bases outside the gene matches: 9. The germline gives CDR1 SGHDN, CDR2 FVKESK. Here the CDR3 reads CASRGGLNFNSPLHF. In DNA form, the CDR3 reads TGTGCCAGCAGAGGGGGCTTAAACTTCAATTCACCCCTCCACTTT.

Only a few counts were recorded for this clonotype. V is TRBV9 and J is TRBJ1-2; TRBD1 agrees at 9 bases. Trimming cost V 3 bases and J 3 bases; bases outside gene matches: 6. The germline gives CDR1 SGDLS, CDR2 YYNGEE. This CDR3 comprises 15 residues. The CDR3 region is CASSGTTGGDYGYTF. CDR3 nucleotides: TGTGCCAGCAGCGGAACGACAGGGGGGGACTATGGCTACACCTTC.

There are a few counts of this clonotype. The chain uses TRBV13 and TRBJ1-3; tentative D call: TRBD1 (5 bases). The germline V gene encodes CDR1 PRHDT and CDR2 FYEKMQ (reference sequence). V dropped 5 bases and J dropped 4 bases, with 18 bases sitting between them. This CDR3 is 16 amino acids long. CDR3 loop: CASSKGTRRQGNTIYF. The CDR3 DNA is TGTGCCAGCAGCAAAGGGACCCGGCGACAGGGAAACACCATATATTTT.

The rearrangement uses TRBV3-1 and TRBJ2-7; D perhaps matches TRBD2 (6 bases). The germline gives CDR1 LGHDT, CDR2 YNNKEL (reference sequence). This CDR3 region has 14 residues. The V and J ends lost 1 base and 3 bases respectively, with 10 bases between them. CDR3 nucleotides: TGTGCCAGCAGCCAAGCCGGGACTGGCTACGAGCAGTACGTC. It yields the protein CASSQAGTGYEQYV.

The chain carries TRBV7-2 and TRBJ2-1; possible D gene TRBD2, 6 bases. The CDR3 consists of 17 residues. Per germline, CDR1 SGHTA and CDR2 FQGNSA. Trimming removed 2 bases from V and 2 bases from J, with 16 bases in between. The DNA for the CDR3 is TGTGCCAGCAGCTTACATCCACGGGGGAGGACCTACAATGAGCAGTTCTTC. It encodes CASSLHPRGRTYNEQFF.

The chain employs TRBV10-3 and TRBJ2-7; TRBD1 matches at 12 bases. V was pared by 6 bases and J by 2 bases, with 2 bases of the junction left unmatched. CDR3 length: 14 residues. The germline CDR1 and CDR2 sequences are ENHRY and SYGVKD. CDR3 in amino acids: CAIRGQGAAYEQYV. CDR3 nucleotide sequence: TGTGCCATCAGGGGACAGGGGGCTGCCTACGAGCAGTACGTC.

The rearrangement joins TRBV11-2 to TRBJ1-1; D gene ambiguous. The CDR3 length is 17 residues. Trimming stripped 2 bases from V and 1 base from J, with 17 bases between. Germline V gene sequence: CDR1 SGHAT, CDR2 FQNNGV. CDR3 sequence reads: CASSLRVVRAPNTEAFF. The CDR3 nucleotides read TGTGCCAGCAGCTTAAGGGTAGTTAGGGCACCGAACACTGAAGCTTTCTTT.

This clonotype occurred a few times. The junction does not match germline at one end; this may be a read error. The CDR3 is CSVANAEAFF. The CDR3 DNA follows: TGCAGCGTTGCGAACGCTGAAGCTTTCTTT. The genes are TRBV29-1 and TRBJ1-1, with D unclear. Germline V gene data show CDR1 as SQVTM and CDR2 as ANQGSEA. The CDR3 runs to 10 residues.

This clonotype was seen only a few times. The chain combines TRBV7-9 with TRBJ2-7, with D perhaps assigned TRBD1 or TRBD2 (6 bases each). The CDR3 consists of 18 residues. V was pared by 5 bases and J by 1 base, with 24 bases between. Per germline, CDR1 SEHNR and CDR2 FQNEAQ (reference sequence). CDR3 nucleotides: TGTGCCAGCAGCCCCCTACGGGGTCCTACGGGGGCTTCCTACGAGCAGTACGTC. Translating it yields CASSPLRGPTGASYEQYV.

This clonotype was observed a few times. The chain recombines TRBV5-6 with TRBJ2-1; the match to TRBD1 covers 8 bases. The CDR3 runs to 14 residues. The trim removed 2 bases at V and 8 bases at J, leaving 6 bases unmatched. CDR1 is SGHDT, CDR2 YYEEEE, per germline. CDR3 sequence reads: CASSFRTGRDEQFF. The DNA of the CDR3 is TGTGCCAGCAGCTTTAGGACAGGGCGGGATGAGCAGTTCTTC.

This clonotype was detected ten times or more. The chain has TRBV10-1 and TRBJ2-7; D call uncertain. Per the germline V gene, CDR1 is WNHNN and CDR2 is SYGVQD (reference sequence). V lost 2 bases and J 6 bases, leaving 14 bases between the germline ends. This CDR3 has 14 residues. The CDR3 protein is CASSENLHFSEQYV. Here the CDR3 DNA reads TGCGCCAGCAGTGAGAACCTCCACTTTTCCGAGCAGTACGTC.

This clonotype was counted only a few times. The chain uses TRBV20-1 and TRBJ2-1; 9 nucleotides align to TRBD2. V was clipped by 5 bases and J by 6 bases; unmatched bases: 5. Germline values: CDR1 DFQATT, CDR2 SNEGSKA (reference sequence). This CDR3 comprises 13 residues. CDR3 in DNA: TGCAGTGCTCTCGGTAGCGGGGGCAATGAGCAGTTCTTC. It specifies CSALGSGGNEQFF.

V gene TRBV5-1 combines with J gene TRBJ2-5; TRBD1 matches at 8 bases. V was clipped by 4 bases and J by 3 bases; unmatched bases: 5. CDR1 and CDR2 (germline): SGHRS, YFSETQ. This CDR3 is built from 14 residues. The CDR3 reads CASSTGQGEETQYF. DNA of the CDR3: TGCGCCAGCAGCACCGGACAGGGCGAAGAGACCCAGTACTTC.

This clonotype was seen only a few times. The CDR3 loop is CASSPTEFYGYTF. The CDR3 DNA sequence: TGCGCCAGCAGCCCGACAGAATTCTATGGCTACACCTTC. The V call is TRBV5-1, the J call TRBJ1-2, with D tentatively TRBD1 (5 bases). The V end lost 4 bases, the J end lost 4 bases, and 11 bases lay between the germline ends. The CDR3 extends over 13 amino acids. Germline CDR1 SGHRS, CDR2 YFSETQ. The entire variable domain, with the rest obtained from reference TRBV5-1 and TRBJ1-2, is as follows: KAGVTQTPRYLIKTRGQQVTLSCSPISGHRSVSWYQQTPGQGLQFLFEYFSETQRNKGNFPGRFSGRQFSNSRSEMNVSTLELGDSALYLCASSPTEFYGYTFGSGTRLTVV.

The chain recombines TRBV10-3 with TRBJ2-7, with 9 bases lining up with TRBD1. CDR1 ENHRY and CDR2 SYGVKD come from the germline V gene. The CDR3 extends over 14 amino acids. Trimming cost V 5 bases and J 6 bases; bases outside gene matches: 8. CDR3 nucleotides: TGTGCCATCAGTTTTGGGACAGGGATATGCGAGCAGTACGTC. This gives the protein CAISFGTGICEQYV.

V is TRBV30 and J is TRBJ1-6; TRBD1 is a possible D gene (5 bases). Trimming removed 4 bases from V and 3 bases from J, with 10 bases in between. Germline V gene sequence: CDR1 GTSNPN, CDR2 SVGIG (reference sequence). The CDR3 covers 14 residues. In DNA, the CDR3 is TGTGCCTGGACGCAGGGCGTCTATAATTCACCCCTCCACTTT. This translates into CAWTQGVYNSPLHF.

This clonotype has ten or more counts. The chain uses TRBV19 and TRBJ2-1; TRBD2 matches 12 bases. The length of the CDR3 is 15 residues. Germline V gene sequence: CDR1 LNHDA, CDR2 SQIVND (reference sequence). V shed 6 bases and J 10 bases; nucleotides not matched to a gene: 10. This CDR3 reads CASRPTSGGPREQFF. The DNA of the CDR3 is TGTGCCAGTAGACCAACTAGCGGGGGGCCGAGGGAGCAGTTCTTC.